Presented here are 16 T cell receptor beta chains from one specimen sequenced in a study of cytomegalovirus exposure and HLA in healthy donors. Researchers ran the PCR with 60 Vbeta and 13 Jbeta primers. The protocol was immunoSEQ multiplex PCR, while the TCRdb copy is restricted to in-frame clones and leaves out a portion. The sample shows more than 100,000 clones, 60% to 85% of them seen only once. What was sequenced was PBMCs. The receptors stem from a man over 45 in good health and CMV-seropositive.

The V gene is TRBV10-3, the J gene TRBJ2-5; 11 bases map to TRBD2. The DNA end favors TRBJ2-7, so the J call may be wrong. CDR3 length: 19 residues. Germline CDR1 is ENHRY and CDR2 is SYGVKD. DNA for the CDR3: TGTGCCATCAGTGATGGTGGTAGCGGGAGGGCCCGCCGAGGTTACGAGCAGTACTTC. This translates into CAISDGGSGRARRGYEQYF.

The chain links TRBV14 to TRBJ2-1, with a possible D match to TRBD1 (5 bases). The CDR3 contains 15 residues. Trimming pared 4 bases from V and 1 base from J, leaving 11 bases between. Germline CDR1 SGHDN, CDR2 FVKESK. The CDR3: CASSPRPGSYNEQFF. CDR3 DNA: TGTGCCAGCAGCCCCAGGCCAGGGTCCTACAATGAGCAGTTCTTC.

The chain couples TRBV5-1 to TRBJ2-1; weak D call: TRBD2 (8 bases). CDR1 and CDR2 from the germline V gene are SGHRS and YFSETQ. V was shortened by 0 bases and J by 7 bases, with 17 bases between the two germline ends. The CDR3 is 16 residues long. The CDR3 spells CASSLGGGTEWNEQFF. The CDR3 DNA reads TGCGCCAGCAGCTTGGGCGGGGGGACAGAGTGGAATGAGCAGTTCTTC.

J is TRBJ2-1 and V is TRBV7-2; 7 nucleotides match TRBD2. Germline assignment: CDR1 SGHTA and CDR2 FQGNSA. The CDR3 runs to 14 residues. The V segment lost 1 base and the J segment 12 bases; nucleotides outside the gene matches: 9. CDR3 DNA sequence: TGTGCCAGCAGCTTAGGCCTAGCGGCCGTGGGGCAGTTCTTC. Its protein is CASSLGLAAVGQFF. The full variable domain, with the rest looked up from reference TRBV7-2 and TRBJ2-1, is GAGVSQSPSNKVTEKGKDVELRCDPISGHTALYWYRQSLGQGLEFLIYFQGNSAPDKSGLPSDRFSAERTGGSVSTLTIQRTQQEDSAVYLCASSLGLAAVGQFFGPGTRLTVL.

The genes are TRBV2 and TRBJ1-2; 8 nucleotides agree with TRBD1. Germline CDR1 SNHLY, CDR2 FYNNEI. V trimming: 5 bases; J trimming: 7 bases; junction bases outside the gene matches: 9. The CDR3 extends over 14 amino acids. The CDR3 loop reads CASSTAGGAGGYTF. The CDR3 nucleotides are TGTGCCAGCAGTACAGCAGGGGGCGCAGGTGGCTACACCTTC. Full variable domain (remainder filled in from reference TRBV2 and TRBJ1-2): EPEVTQTPSHQVTQMGQEVILRCVPISNHLYFYWYRQILGQKVEFLVSFYNNEISEKSEIFDDQFSVERPDGSNFTLKIRSTKLEDSAMYFCASSTAGGAGGYTFGSGTRLTVV.

This clone was counted a single time. V gene TRBV11-2 combines with J gene TRBJ1-4; D is ambiguous. Trimming took off 6 bases at V and 6 bases at J, with 14 bases between the two ends. Germline V gene sequence: CDR1 SGHAT, CDR2 FQNNGV. This CDR3 contains 14 residues. The CDR3 spells CASSRPGNYEKLFF. CDR3 in DNA: TGTGCCAGCAGTCGTCCGGGTAATTATGAAAAACTGTTTTTT.

V usage is TRBV28 and J usage is TRBJ2-5; 10 positions match TRBD2. The CDR3 length is 15 residues. Germline V gives CDR1 MDHEN, CDR2 SYDVKM. The junction had 6 bases not matched to a gene; V was cut back by 5 bases and J by 3 bases. CDR3 nucleotides: TGTGCCAGCAGTCAGAGCGGGAGGGGAAAAGAGACCCAGTACTTC. It codes for CASSQSGRGKETQYF.

J is TRBJ1-1 and V is TRBV29-1; D ambiguous. V lost 2 bases and J 1 base, leaving 8 bases between the germline ends. The CDR3 length is 13 residues. Germline CDR1 is SQVTM and CDR2 is ANQGSEA. The CDR3 is CSVEPSGNTEAFF. The CDR3 DNA reads as TGCAGCGTTGAACCTTCGGGGAACACTGAAGCTTTCTTT. Full variable domain (missing parts from reference TRBV29-1 and TRBJ1-1): SAVISQKPSRDICQRGTSLTIQCQVDSQVTMMFWYRQQPGQSLTLIATANQGSEATYESGFVIDKFPISRPNLTFSTLTVSNMSPEDSSIYLCSVEPSGNTEAFFGQGTRLTVV.

The chain couples TRBV27 to TRBJ2-7; 9 nucleotides agree with TRBD1. Trimming took 4 bases from V and 0 from J; bases not matched to a gene: 4. The length of the CDR3 is 15 residues. CDR1 is MNHEY, CDR2 SMNVEV, per germline (reference sequence). CDR3 sequence reads: CASSSGQGDSYEQYF. The CDR3 nucleotides read TGTGCCAGCAGTTCGGGACAGGGCGACTCCTACGAGCAGTACTTC.

The chain is built from TRBV6-1 and TRBJ2-5; D is perhaps TRBD1 (7 bases). This CDR3 spans 14 amino acids. Germline V gene lookup returns CDR1 MNHNS and CDR2 SASEGT. Trimming removed 3 bases at V and 7 bases at J, with 15 bases between. The CDR3 loop reads CASSEEGAVGTQYF. The CDR3 DNA is TGTGCCAGCAGTGAGGAGGGGGCCGTAGGGACCCAGTACTTC.

This chain links TRBV19 with TRBJ2-7; tentative D call: TRBD1 (5 bases). The CDR3 has 18 residues. Deletions cut 4 bases from V and 2 bases from J, with 24 bases between. CDR1 LNHDA and CDR2 SQIVND come from the germline V gene (reference sequence). CDR3 nucleotides: TGTGCCAGTAGTACATTACCCCCTCGCAGGGTGGTTCCCTACGAGCAGTACTTC. Its translation: CASSTLPPRRVVPYEQYF.

This rearrangement joins TRBV11-2 to TRBJ2-6, with a tentative D call TRBD1 (5 bases). The CDR3 covers 15 residues. The V end was cut by 1 base, the J end by 4 bases, with 8 bases between. The germline V gene has CDR1 SGHAT and CDR2 FQNNGV. The CDR3 here is CASSLVQGGANVLTF. The CDR3 nucleotides read TGTGCCAGCAGCTTAGTCCAGGGCGGGGCCAACGTCCTGACTTTC.

V and J are TRBV5-1 and TRBJ2-5; D not resolved. The CDR3 sequence is 14 residues long. Germline CDR1 and CDR2: SGHRS and YFSETQ. Trimming cost V 3 bases and J 0 bases, with 9 bases left between them. The CDR3 coding sequence is TGCGCCAGCAGCTATTCCTACGACCAAGAGACCCAGTACTTC. The encoded protein is CASSYSYDQETQYF.

This clone has more than one count but fewer than ten. The rearrangement links TRBV5-6 to TRBJ2-5; no definite D call. Germline V gene sequence: CDR1 SGHDT, CDR2 YYEEEE. Trimming took 2 bases from V and 0 from J, leaving 20 bases between them. The CDR3 is 18 amino acids. CDR3 nucleotides: TGTGCCAGCAGCTTTGCTCTCGGCGGCCTTACAAACCAAGAGACCCAGTACTTC. The encoded protein is CASSFALGGLTNQETQYF.

The chain joins TRBV18 to TRBJ2-1; the D gene is possibly TRBD1 (6 bases). Germline CDR1 and CDR2: KGHSH and LQKENI. Trimming left V 4 bases short and J 6 bases short, with 13 bases between. The length of the CDR3 is 14 residues. The CDR3 region is CASSLLQGGNEQFF. CDR3 coding DNA: TGTGCCAGCTCACTGCTACAGGGTGGCAATGAGCAGTTCTTC.

Only one count was recorded for this clone. J is TRBJ2-5 and V is TRBV6-6; D gene uncertain. V was shortened by 2 bases and J by 2 bases, with 12 bases between the two germline ends. There are 15 residues in the CDR3. From germline, CDR1 is MNHNY and CDR2 SVGAGI (reference sequence). CDR3 bases: TGTGCCAGCAGTTACGGGCCAACCGCACAAGAGACCCAGTACTTC. It is translated as CASSYGPTAQETQYF.